The 5 T cell receptor beta chains reported below all come from one sample, sequenced in a study of blood T cell repertoires in COVID-19. The protocol was immunoSEQ multiplex PCR, while the TCRdb copy is restricted to in-frame clones and leaves out a portion. The data show fewer than 60,000 clones, 89% seen once. The source material was peripheral blood. All receptors derive from a human donor in a cohort sampled during active COVID-19.

V and J are TRBV5-1 and TRBJ2-7, with 11 bases fitting TRBD1. Trimming cost V 6 bases and J 4 bases; bases outside gene matches: 3. This CDR3 comprises 13 residues. The germline V gene encodes CDR1 SGHRS and CDR2 YFSETQ. In DNA, the CDR3 is TGCGCCAGCACAGGACAGGGGGCGTACGAGCAGTACTTC. This translates into CASTGQGAYEQYF.

The chain recombines TRBV3-1 (or the pseudogene TRBV3-2) with TRBJ1-6, with D possibly TRBD1 on 6 matching bases. There are 15 residues in the CDR3. V shed 0 bases and J shed 5 bases, with 8 bases lying between them. Germline V gives CDR1 LGHDT, CDR2 YNNKEL (reference sequence). The CDR3 region has the DNA TGTGCCAGCAGCCAAGAGCACAGGGATAATTCACCCCTCCACTTT. It encodes CASSQEHRDNSPLHF.

This chain joins TRBV29-1 and TRBJ1-2; a possible D gene is TRBD1 (6 bases). Germline CDR1 and CDR2: SQVTM and ANQGSEA. The CDR3 contains 12 residues. Trimming pared 8 bases from V and 8 bases from J, leaving 18 bases between. In DNA form, the CDR3 reads TGCAGCACGGGTAGGCCAGGGGACGGCTACACCTTC. It translates to CSTGRPGDGYTF.

The CDR3 region is CASSRDNGNTIYF. The CDR3 region has the DNA TGTGCCAGCAGCCGTGACAATGGAAACACCATATATTTT. The chain links TRBV6-5 to TRBJ1-3, with D unresolved. CDR1 MNHEY and CDR2 SVGAGI come from the germline V gene. There are 13 residues in the CDR3. V shed 6 bases and J shed 3 bases, with 9 bases lying between them.

The rearrangement uses TRBV5-8 and TRBJ2-1; 8 nucleotides agree with TRBD1. Trimming took 2 bases from V and 5 from J; bases not matched to a gene: 12. The CDR3 is made up of 17 amino acids. Germline assignment: CDR1 SGHTS and CDR2 YDEGEE. In nucleotides, the CDR3 is TGTGCCAGCAGCTTCGGACAGGGTAGTATTCGACACAATGAGCAGTTCTTC. Its protein product is CASSFGQGSIRHNEQFF.